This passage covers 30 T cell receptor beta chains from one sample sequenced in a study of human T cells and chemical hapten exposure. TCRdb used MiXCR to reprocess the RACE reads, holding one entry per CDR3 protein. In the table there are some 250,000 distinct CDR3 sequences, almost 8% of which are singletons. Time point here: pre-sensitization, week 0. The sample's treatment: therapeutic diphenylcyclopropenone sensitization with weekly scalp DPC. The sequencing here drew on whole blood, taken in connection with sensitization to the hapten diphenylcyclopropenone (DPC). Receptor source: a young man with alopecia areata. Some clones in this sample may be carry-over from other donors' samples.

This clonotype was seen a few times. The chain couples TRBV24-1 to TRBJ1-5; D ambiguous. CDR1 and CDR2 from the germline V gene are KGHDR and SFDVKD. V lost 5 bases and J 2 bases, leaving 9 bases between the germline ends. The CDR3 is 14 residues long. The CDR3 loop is CATSGALGNQPQHF. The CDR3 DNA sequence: TGTGCCACCAGTGGAGCGTTGGGCAATCAGCCCCAGCATTTT.

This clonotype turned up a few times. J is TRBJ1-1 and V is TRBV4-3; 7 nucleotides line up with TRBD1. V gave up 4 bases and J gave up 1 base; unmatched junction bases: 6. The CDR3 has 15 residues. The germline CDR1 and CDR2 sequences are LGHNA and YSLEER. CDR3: CASSPQQGPNTEAFF. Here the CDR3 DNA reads TGCGCCAGCAGCCCTCAACAGGGGCCGAACACTGAAGCTTTCTTT.

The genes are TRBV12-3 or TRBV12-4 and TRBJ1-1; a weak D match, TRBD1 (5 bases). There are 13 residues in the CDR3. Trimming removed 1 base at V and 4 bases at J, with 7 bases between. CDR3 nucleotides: TGTGCCAGCAGTTTAGGAGGGGCCACTGAAGCTTTCTTT. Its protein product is CASSLGGATEAFF.

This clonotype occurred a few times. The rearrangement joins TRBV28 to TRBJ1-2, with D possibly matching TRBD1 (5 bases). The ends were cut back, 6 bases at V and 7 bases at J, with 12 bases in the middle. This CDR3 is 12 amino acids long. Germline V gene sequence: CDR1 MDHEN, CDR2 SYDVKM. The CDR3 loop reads CASSPRAPGYTF. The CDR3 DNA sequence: TGTGCCAGCAGCCCCAGGGCCCCTGGCTACACCTTC.

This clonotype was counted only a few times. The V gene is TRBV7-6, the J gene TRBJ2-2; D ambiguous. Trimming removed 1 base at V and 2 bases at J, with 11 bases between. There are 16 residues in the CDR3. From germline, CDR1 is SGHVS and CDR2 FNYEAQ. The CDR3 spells CASSLEGRANTGELFF. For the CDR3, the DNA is TGTGCCAGCAGCTTAGAGGGCAGAGCAAACACCGGGGAGCTGTTTTTT.

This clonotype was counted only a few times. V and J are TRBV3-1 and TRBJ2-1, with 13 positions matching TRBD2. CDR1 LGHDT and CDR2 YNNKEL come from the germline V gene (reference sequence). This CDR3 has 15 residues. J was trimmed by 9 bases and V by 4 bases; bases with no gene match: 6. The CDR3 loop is CASSPAGLAGFEQFF. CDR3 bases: TGTGCCAGCAGCCCCGCGGGACTAGCGGGGTTTGAGCAGTTCTTC.

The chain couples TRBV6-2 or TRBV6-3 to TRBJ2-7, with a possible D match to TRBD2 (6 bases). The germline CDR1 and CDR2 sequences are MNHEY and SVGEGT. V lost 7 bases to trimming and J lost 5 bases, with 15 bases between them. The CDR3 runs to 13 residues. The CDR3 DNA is TGTGCCAGCACAGTGCGGGGACGCCACGAGCAGTACTTC. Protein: CASTVRGRHEQYF.

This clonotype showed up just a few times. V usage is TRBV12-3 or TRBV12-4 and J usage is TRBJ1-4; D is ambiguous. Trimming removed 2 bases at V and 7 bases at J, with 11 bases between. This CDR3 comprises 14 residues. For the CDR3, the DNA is TGTGCCAGCAGTTTAAATCGTGTCAGTGAAAAACTGTTTTTT. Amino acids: CASSLNRVSEKLFF.

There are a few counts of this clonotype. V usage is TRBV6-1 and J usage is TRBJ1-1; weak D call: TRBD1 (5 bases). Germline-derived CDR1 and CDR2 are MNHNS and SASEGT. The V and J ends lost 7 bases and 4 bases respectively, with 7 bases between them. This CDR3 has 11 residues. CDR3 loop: CASTGITEAFF. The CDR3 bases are TGTGCCAGCACAGGGATCACTGAAGCTTTCTTT.

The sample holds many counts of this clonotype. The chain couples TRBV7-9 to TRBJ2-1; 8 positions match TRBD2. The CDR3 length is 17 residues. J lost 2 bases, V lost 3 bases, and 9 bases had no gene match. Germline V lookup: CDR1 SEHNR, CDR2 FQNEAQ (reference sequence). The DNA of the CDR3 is TGTGCCAGCAGCTTTCCGCTCCCAGCGGGGGCCTACAATGAGCAGTTCTTC. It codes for CASSFPLPAGAYNEQFF.

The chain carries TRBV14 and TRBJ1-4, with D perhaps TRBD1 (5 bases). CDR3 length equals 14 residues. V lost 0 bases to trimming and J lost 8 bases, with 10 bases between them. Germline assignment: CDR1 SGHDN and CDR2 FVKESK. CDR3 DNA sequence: TGTGCCAGCAGCCAAGATTACGGGGGGGAAAAACTGTTTTTT. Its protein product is CASSQDYGGEKLFF.

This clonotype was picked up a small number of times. The CDR3 sequence: CASSYSGTGFQETQYF. CDR3 DNA: TGTGCCAGCAGTTACTCAGGGACAGGGTTCCAAGAGACCCAGTACTTC. V is TRBV6-2 or TRBV6-3 and J is TRBJ2-5; 9 nucleotides line up with TRBD1. CDR1 MNHEY and CDR2 SVGEGT come from the germline V gene. The CDR3 runs 16 residues. V lost 0 bases, J lost 1 base, and 3 bases stayed unmatched.

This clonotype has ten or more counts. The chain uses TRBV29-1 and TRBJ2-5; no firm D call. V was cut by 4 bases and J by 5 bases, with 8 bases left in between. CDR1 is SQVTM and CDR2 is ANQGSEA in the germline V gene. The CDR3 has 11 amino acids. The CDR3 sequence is CSVVIFETQYF. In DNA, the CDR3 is TGCAGCGTTGTTATATTTGAGACCCAGTACTTC.

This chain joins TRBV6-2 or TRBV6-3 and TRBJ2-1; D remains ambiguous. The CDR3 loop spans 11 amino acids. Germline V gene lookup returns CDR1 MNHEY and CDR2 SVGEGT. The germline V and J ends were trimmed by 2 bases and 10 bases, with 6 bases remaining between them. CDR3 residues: CASSYPQEQFF. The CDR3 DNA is TGTGCCAGCAGTTACCCTCAGGAGCAGTTCTTC.

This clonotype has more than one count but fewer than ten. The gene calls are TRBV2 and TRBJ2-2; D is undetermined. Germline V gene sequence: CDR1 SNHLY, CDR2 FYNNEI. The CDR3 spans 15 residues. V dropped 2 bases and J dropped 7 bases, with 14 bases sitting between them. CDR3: CASSERLPSGGELFF. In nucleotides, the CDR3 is TGTGCCAGCAGTGAACGACTCCCCTCCGGCGGGGAGCTGTTTTTT.

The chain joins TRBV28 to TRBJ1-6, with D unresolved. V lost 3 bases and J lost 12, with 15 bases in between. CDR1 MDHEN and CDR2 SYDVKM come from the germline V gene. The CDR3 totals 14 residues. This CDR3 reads CASSFRGLLKPLHF. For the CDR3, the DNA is TGTGCCAGCAGTTTCAGAGGTCTGTTAAAACCCCTCCACTTT.

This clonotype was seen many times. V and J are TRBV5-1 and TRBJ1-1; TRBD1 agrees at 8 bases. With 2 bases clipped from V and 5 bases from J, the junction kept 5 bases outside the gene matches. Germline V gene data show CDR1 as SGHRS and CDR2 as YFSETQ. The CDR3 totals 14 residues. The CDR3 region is CASSLTGGRTEAFF. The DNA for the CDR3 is TGCGCCAGCAGCTTAACAGGGGGGAGGACTGAAGCTTTCTTT.

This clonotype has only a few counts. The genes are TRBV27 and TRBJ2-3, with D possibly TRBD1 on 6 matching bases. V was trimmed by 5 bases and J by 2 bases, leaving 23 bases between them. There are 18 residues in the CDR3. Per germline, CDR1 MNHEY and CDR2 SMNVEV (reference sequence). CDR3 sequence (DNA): TGTGCCAGCAGTCCAATAACAGGGACAATATCCTTCACAGATACGCAGTATTTT. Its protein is CASSPITGTISFTDTQYF.

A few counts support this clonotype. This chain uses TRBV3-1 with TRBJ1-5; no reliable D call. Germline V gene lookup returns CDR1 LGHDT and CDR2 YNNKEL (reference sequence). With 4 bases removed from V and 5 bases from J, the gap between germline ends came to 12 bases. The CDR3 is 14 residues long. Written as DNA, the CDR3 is TGTGCCAGCAGCCGGTCCGCAGTCGATCAGCCCCAGCATTTT. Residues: CASSRSAVDQPQHF.

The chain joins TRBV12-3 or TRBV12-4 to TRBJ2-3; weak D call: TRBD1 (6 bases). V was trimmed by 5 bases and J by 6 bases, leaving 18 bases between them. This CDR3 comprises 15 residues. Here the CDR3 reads CASSRQGFFPDTQYF. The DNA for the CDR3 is TGTGCCAGCAGTCGCCAGGGGTTTTTCCCTGATACGCAGTATTTT.

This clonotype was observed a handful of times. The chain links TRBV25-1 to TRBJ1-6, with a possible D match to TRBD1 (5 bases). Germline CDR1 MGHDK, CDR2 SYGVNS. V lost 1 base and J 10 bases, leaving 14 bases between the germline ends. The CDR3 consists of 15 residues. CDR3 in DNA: TGTGCCAGCAGTGAATCCCTCAGGGAAGGATCACCCCTCCACTTT. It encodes CASSESLREGSPLHF.

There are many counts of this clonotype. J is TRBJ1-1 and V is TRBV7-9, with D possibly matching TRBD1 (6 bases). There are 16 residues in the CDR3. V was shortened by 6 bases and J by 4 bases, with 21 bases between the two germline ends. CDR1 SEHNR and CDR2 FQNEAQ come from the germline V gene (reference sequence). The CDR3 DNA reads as TGTGCCAGCAGTCCTCGGACAGCCGGGGAGGGCACTGAAGCTTTCTTT. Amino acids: CASSPRTAGEGTEAFF.

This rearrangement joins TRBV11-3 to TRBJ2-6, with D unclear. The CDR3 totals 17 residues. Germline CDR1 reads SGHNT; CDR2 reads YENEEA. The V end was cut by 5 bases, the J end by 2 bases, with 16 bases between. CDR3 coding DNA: TGTGCCAGCAGCCCTTATTATGGGCTTGCTGGGGCCAACGTCCTGACTTTC. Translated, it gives CASSPYYGLAGANVLTF.

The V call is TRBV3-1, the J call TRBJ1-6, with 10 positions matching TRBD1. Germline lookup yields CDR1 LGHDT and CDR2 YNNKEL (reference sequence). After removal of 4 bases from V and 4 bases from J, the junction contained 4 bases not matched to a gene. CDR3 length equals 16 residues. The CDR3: CASSLGDRGYNSPLHF. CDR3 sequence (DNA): TGTGCCAGCAGCCTGGGGGACAGGGGTTATAATTCACCCCTCCACTTT. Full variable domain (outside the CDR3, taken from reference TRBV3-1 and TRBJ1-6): DTAVSQTPKYLVTQMGNDKSIKCEQNLGHDTMYWYKQDSKKFLKIMFSYNNKELIINETVPNRFSPKSPDKAHLNLHINSLELGDSAVYFCASSLGDRGYNSPLHFGNGTRLTVT.

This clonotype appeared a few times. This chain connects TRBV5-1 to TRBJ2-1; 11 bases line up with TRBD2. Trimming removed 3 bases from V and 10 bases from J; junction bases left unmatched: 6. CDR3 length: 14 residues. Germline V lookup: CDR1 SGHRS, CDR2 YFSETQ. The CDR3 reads CASSSTSGGWEQFF. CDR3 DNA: TGCGCCAGCAGCTCAACTAGCGGGGGCTGGGAGCAGTTCTTC.

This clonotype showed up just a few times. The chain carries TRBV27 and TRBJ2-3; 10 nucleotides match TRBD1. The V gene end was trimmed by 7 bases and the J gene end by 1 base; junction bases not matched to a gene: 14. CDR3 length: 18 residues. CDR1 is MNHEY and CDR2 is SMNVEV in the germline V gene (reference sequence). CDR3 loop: CASTKTTGTGVRTDTQYF. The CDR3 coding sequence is TGTGCCAGCACCAAAACCACCGGGACAGGGGTTCGCACAGATACGCAGTATTTT.

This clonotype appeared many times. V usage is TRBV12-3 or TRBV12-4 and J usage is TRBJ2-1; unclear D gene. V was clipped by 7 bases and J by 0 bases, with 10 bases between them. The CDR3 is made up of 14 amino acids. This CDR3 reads CASNFGFSYNEQFF. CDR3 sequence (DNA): TGTGCCAGCAACTTCGGGTTCTCCTACAATGAGCAGTTCTTC.

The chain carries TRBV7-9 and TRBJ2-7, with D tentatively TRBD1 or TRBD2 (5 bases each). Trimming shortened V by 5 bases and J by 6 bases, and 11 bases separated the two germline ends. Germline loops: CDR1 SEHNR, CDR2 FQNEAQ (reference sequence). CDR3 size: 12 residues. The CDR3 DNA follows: TGTGCCAGCAGCAAAGGGGAGCGCGAGCAGTACGTC. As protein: CASSKGEREQYV.

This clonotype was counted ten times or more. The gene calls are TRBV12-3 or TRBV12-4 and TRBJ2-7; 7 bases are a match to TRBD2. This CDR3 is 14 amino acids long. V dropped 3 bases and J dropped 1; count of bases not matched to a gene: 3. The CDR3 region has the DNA TGTGCCAGCAGTTTTGGGAGGGAATCCTACGAGCAGTACGTC. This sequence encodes CASSFGRESYEQYV.

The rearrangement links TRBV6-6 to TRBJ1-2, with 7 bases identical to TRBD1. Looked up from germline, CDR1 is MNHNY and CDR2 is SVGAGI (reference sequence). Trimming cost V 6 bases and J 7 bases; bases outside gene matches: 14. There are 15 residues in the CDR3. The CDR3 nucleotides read TGTGCCAGCAGCTCCAACCGACAGGGATACGGTGGCTACACCTTC. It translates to CASSSNRQGYGGYTF.